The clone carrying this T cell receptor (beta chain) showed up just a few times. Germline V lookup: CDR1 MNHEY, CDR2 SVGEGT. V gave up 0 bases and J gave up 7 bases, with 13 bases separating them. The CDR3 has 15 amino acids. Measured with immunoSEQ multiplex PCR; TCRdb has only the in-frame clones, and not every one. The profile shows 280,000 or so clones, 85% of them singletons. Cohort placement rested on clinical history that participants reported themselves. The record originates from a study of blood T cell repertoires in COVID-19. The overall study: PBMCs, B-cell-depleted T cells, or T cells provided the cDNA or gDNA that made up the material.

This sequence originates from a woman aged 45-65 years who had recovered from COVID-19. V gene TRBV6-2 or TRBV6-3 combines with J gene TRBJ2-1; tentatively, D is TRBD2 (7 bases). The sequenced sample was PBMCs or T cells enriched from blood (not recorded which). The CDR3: CASSYSTGGRNEQFF. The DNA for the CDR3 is TGTGCCAGCAGTTACTCGACGGGGGGCCGGAATGAGCAGTTCTTC.